The T cell receptor beta chain described here comes from a study of Ad26.COV2.S vaccination and SARS-CoV-2 variants. The treatment here: roughly 18 received Ad26.COV2.S at low or high dose, single or two shots; 5 received placebo; per-sample allocation not given. Sampling was performed 63 days after the first vaccine or placebo injection. CDR3 length: 15 residues. The germline gives CDR1 LNHNV, CDR2 YYDKDF (reference sequence). V lost 1 base and J lost 2, with 9 bases in between. Produced via immunoSEQ multiplex PCR; TCRdb's table is partial and in-frame only. Of a few hundred thousand clones listed, about 90% were seen once; the top ten hold about 4.1%. The table lists this clone with a count of one.

V is TRBV15 and J is TRBJ2-1; D is ambiguous. The TCR was taken from a person aged 18 to 65 who received the Ad26.COV2.S COVID-19 vaccine or a placebo. The material sequenced was peripheral blood, taken in a trial of Ad26.COV2.S vaccine versus placebo. The CDR3 DNA reads as TGTGCCACCAGCAGAGCCCGGACCACCTACAATGAGCAGTTCTTC. This sequence encodes CATSRARTTYNEQFF.